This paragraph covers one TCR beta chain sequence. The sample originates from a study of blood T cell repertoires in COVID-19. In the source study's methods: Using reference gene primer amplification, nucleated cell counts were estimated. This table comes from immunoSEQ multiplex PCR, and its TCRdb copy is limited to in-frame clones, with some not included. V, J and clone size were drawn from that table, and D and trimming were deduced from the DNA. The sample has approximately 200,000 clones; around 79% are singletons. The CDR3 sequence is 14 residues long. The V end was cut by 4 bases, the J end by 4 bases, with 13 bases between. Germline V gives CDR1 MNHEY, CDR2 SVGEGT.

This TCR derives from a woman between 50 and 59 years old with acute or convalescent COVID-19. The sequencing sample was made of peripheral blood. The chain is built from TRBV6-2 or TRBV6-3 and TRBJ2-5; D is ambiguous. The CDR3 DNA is TGTGCCAGCAGTTCGGCACAGTTAGGAGAGACCCAGTACTTC. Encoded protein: CASSSAQLGETQYF.